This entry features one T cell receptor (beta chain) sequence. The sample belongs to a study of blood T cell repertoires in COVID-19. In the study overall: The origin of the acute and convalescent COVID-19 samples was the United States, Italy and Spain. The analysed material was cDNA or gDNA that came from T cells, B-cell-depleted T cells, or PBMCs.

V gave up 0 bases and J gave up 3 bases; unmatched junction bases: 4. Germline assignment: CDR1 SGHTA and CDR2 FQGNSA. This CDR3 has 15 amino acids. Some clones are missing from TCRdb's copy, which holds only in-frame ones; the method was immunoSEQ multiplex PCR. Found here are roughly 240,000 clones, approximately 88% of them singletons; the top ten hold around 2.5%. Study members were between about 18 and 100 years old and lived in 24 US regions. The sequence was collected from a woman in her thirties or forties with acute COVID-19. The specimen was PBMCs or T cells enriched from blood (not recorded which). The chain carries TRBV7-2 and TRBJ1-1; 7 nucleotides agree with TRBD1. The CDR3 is CASSLAPRGYTEAFF. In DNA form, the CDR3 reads TGTGCCAGCAGCTTAGCGCCCAGGGGGTACACTGAAGCTTTCTTT.